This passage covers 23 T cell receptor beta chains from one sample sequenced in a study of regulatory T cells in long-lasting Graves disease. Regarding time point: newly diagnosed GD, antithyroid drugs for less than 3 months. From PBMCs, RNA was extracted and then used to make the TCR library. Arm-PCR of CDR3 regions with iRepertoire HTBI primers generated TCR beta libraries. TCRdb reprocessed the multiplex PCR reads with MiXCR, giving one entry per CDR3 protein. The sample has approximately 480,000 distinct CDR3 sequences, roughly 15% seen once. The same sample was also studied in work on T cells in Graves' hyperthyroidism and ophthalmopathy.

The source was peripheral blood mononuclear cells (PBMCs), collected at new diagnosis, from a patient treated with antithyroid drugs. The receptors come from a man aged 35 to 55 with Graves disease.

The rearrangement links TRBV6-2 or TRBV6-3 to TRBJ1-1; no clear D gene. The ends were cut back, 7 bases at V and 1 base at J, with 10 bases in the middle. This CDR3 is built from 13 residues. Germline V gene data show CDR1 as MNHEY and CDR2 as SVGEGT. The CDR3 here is CASTIDTNTEAFF. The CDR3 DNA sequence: TGTGCCAGCACAATTGACACGAACACTGAAGCTTTCTTT.

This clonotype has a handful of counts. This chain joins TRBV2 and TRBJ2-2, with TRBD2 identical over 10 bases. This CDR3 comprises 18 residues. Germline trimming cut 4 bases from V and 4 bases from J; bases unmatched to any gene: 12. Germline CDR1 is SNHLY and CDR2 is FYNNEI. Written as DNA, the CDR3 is TGTGCCAGCAGTGGGGTACTAGCGGGGAGATTGGGCACCGGGGAGCTGTTTTTT. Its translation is CASSGVLAGRLGTGELFF.

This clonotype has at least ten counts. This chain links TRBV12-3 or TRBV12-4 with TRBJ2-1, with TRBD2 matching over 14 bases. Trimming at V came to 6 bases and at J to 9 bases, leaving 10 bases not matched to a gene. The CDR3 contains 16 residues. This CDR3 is CASSIGLAGGPSEQFF. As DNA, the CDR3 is TGTGCCAGCAGCATAGGACTAGCGGGAGGACCGAGTGAGCAGTTCTTC.

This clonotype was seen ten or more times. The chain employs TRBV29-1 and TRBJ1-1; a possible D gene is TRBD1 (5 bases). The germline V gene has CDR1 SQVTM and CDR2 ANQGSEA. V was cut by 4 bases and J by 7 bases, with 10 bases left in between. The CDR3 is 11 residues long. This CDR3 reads CSVGGRSEAFF. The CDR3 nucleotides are TGCAGCGTTGGGGGGAGGAGTGAAGCTTTCTTT.

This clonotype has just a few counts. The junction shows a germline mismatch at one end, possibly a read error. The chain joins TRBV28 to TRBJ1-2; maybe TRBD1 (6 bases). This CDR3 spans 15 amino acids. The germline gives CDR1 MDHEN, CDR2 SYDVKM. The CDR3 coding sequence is TGTGCCAGCAGTCCTTGGACAGACGCTAACTATGACTACACCTTC. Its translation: CASSPWTDANYDYTF.

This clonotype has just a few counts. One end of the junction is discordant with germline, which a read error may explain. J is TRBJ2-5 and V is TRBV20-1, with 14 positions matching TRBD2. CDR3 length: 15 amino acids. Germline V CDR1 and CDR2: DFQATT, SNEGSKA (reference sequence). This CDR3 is CSARGTSGSWETQYF. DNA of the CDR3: TGCAGTGCCAGAGGGACTAGCGGGAGTTGGGAGACCCAGTACTTC.

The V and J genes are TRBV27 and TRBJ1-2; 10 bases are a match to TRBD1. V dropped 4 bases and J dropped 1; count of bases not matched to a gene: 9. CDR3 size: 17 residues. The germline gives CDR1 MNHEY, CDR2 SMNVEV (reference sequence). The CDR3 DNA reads TGTGCCAGCAGTTCCATCCGGACAGGGGGTATTAACTATGGCTACACCTTC. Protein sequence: CASSSIRTGGINYGYTF.

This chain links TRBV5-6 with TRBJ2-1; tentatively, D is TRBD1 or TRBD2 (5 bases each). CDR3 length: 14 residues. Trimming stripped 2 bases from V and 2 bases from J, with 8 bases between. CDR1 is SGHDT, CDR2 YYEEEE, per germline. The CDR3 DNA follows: TGTGCCAGCAGCTTTATGGGGGCCTACAATGAGCAGTTCTTC. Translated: CASSFMGAYNEQFF. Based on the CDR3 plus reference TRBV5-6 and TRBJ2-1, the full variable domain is DAGVTQSPTHLIKTRGQQVTLRCSPKSGHDTVSWYQQALGQGPQFIFQYYEEEERQRGNFPDRFSGHQFPNYSSELNVNALLLGDSALYLCASSFMGAYNEQFFGPGTRLTVL.

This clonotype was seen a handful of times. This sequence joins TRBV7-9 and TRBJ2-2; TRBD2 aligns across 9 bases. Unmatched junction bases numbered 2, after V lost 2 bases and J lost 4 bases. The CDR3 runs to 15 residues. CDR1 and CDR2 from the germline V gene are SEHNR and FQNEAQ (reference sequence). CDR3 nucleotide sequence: TGTGCCAGCAGCTTAACTAGCGGGCTCACCGGGGAGCTGTTTTTT. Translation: CASSLTSGLTGELFF.

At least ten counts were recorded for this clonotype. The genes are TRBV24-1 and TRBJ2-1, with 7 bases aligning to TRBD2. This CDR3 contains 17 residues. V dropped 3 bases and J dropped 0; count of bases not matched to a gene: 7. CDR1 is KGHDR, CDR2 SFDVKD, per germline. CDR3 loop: CATSDVVAGSSYNEQFF. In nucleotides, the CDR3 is TGTGCCACCAGTGATGTGGTAGCGGGCAGCTCCTACAATGAGCAGTTCTTC.

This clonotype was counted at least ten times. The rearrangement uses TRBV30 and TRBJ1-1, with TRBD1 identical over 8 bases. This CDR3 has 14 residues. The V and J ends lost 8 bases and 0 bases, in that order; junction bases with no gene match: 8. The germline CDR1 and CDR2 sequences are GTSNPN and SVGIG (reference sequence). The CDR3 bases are TGTGCCGCTTCGACAGGGGCTTTGAACACTGAAGCTTTCTTT. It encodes CAASTGALNTEAFF.

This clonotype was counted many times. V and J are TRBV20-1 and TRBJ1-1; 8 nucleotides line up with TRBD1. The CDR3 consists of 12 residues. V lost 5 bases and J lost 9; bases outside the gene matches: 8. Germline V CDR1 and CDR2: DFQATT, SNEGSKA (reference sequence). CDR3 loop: CSASWDRLKAFF. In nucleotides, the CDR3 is TGCAGTGCTTCATGGGACAGGCTTAAAGCTTTCTTT.

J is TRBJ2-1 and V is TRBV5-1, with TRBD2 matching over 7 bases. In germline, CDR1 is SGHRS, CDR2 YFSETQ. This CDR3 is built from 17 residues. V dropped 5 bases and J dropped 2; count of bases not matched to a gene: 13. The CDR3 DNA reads TGCGCCAGCAGGACCGGGACTACGCTTGGGGCCTACAATGAGCAGTTCTTC. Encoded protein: CASRTGTTLGAYNEQFF.

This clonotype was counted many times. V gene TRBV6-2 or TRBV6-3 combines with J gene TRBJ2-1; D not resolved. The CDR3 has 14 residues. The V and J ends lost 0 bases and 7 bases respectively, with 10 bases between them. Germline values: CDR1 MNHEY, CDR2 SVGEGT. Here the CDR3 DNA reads TGTGCCAGCAGTTACTCGATCCGTGGGAATGAGCAGTTCTTC. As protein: CASSYSIRGNEQFF.

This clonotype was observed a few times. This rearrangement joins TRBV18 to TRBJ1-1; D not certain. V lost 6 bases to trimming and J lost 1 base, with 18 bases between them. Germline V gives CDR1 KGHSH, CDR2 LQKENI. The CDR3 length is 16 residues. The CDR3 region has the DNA TGTGCCAGCTCCTTAGGTATCGGGCAGAAGAACACTGAAGCTTTCTTT. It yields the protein CASSLGIGQKNTEAFF.

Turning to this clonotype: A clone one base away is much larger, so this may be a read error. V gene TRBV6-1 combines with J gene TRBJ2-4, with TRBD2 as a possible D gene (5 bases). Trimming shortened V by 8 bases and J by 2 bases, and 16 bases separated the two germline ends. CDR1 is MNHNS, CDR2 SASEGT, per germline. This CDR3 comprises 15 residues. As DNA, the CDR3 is TGTGCCAGCGGTGGGCGAGGGATGACCAAAAACATTCAGTACTTC. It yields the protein CASGGRGMTKNIQYF.

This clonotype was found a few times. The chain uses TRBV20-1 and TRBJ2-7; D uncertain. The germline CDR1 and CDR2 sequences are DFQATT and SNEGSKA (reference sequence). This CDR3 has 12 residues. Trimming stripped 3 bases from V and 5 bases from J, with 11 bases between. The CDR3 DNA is TGCAGTGCTAGCGGCCTTCGCGACGAGCAGTACTTC. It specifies CSASGLRDEQYF.

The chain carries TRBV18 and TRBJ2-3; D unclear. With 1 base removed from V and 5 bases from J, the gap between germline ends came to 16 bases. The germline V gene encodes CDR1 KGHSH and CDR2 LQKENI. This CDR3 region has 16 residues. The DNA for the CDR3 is TGTGCCAGCTCACCACTGGCAGGATATTCTGTAGATACGCAGTATTTT. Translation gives CASSPLAGYSVDTQYF.

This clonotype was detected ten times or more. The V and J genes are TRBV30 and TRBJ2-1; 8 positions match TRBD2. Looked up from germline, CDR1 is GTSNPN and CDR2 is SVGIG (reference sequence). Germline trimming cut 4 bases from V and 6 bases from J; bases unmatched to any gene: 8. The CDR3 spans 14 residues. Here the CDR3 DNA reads TGTGCCTGGAAAGCGGGAGTGGTCCCCAATGAGCAGTTCTTC. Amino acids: CAWKAGVVPNEQFF. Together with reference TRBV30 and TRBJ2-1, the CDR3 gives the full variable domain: SQTIHQWPATLVQPVGSPLSLECTVEGTSNPNLYWYRQAAGRGLQLLFYSVGIGQISSEVPQNLSASRPQDRQFILSSKKLLLSDSGFYLCAWKAGVVPNEQFFGPGTRLTVL.

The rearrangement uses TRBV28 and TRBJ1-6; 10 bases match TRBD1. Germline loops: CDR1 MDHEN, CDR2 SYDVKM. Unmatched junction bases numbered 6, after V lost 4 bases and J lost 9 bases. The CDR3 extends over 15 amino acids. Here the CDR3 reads CASSSPGTGASPLHF. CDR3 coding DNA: TGTGCCAGCAGTTCCCCCGGGACAGGGGCTTCACCCCTCCACTTT. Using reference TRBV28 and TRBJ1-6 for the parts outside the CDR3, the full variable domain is DVKVTQSSRYLVKRTGEKVFLECVQDMDHENMFWYRQDPGLGLRLIYFSYDVKMKEKGDIPEGYSVSREKKERFSLILESASTNQTSMYLCASSSPGTGASPLHFGNGTRLTVT.

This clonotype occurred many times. The chain's CDR3 is CSARPPLPRGETQYF. The DNA for the CDR3 is TGCAGTGCTAGACCTCCCCTGCCCCGGGGGGAGACCCAGTACTTC. The chain carries TRBV20-1 and TRBJ2-5; a possible D gene is TRBD2 (6 bases). Germline V gene lookup returns CDR1 DFQATT and CDR2 SNEGSKA (reference sequence). V was pared by 2 bases and J by 5 bases, with 18 bases between. The CDR3 covers 15 residues.

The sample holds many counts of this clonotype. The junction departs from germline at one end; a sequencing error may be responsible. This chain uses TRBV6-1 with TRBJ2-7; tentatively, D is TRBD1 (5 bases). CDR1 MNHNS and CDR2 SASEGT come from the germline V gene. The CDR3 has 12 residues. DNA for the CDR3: TGTGCCATCAGTGAGATAGAAACAGGGCAGTACTTC. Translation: CAISEIETGQYF.

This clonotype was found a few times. CDR3 bases: TGTGCCAGCAGCTTAACCGGTGGGGCTGAAGCTTTCTTT. Its protein is CASSLTGGAEAFF. The J gene is TRBJ1-1, the V gene TRBV7-3; D ambiguous. Per the germline V gene, CDR1 is SGHTA and CDR2 is FQGTGA. Trimming removed 0 bases from V and 6 bases from J, with 8 bases in between. The CDR3 has 13 amino acids. Combining the CDR3 with reference TRBV7-3 and TRBJ1-1 gives the whole variable domain GAGVSQTPSNKVTEKGKYVELRCDPISGHTALYWYRQSLGQGPEFLIYFQGTGAADDSGLPNDRFFAVRPEGSVSTLKIQRTERGDSAVYLCASSLTGGAEAFFGQGTRLTVV.